This T cell receptor beta chain was profiled in a study of response to subunit inactivated influenza vaccine. The CDR3 totals 16 residues. Germline assignment: CDR1 LGHNA and CDR2 YSLEER. In regard to this clonotype: The antigen is unknown. A read error may produce the germline difference seen at one junction end.

TCRdb redid the calling of the RT-PCR reads with MiXCR, one entry per CDR3 protein. The top ten clones hold approximately 10% of a sample with 750,000 to 850,000 distinct CDR3 sequences, approximately 17% of them seen once. Overall study findings and caveats: Researchers suggested that each seasonal influenza vaccination recruits few new T cells.

The V gene is TRBV4-3, the J gene TRBJ2-3; TRBD1 is a possible D gene (5 bases). The origin of this receptor is a man over 45 who received an inactivated influenza vaccine. Sequencing was performed on PBMCs from blood, taken more than 4 days after vaccination. CDR3 bases: TGCGCCATCAGCCAAGATCGAACCCAAGGGGCATATACGCAGTATTTT. This gives the protein CAISQDRTQGAYTQYF.